This TCR beta chain is from a study of technical replicates of blood from several donors (dated by TCRdb to the late 2010s). Receptor amplification or capture employed the immunoSEQ multiplex PCR assay. Entries here come from immuneACCESS through TCRdb and include only in-frame sequences with V and J called. Some clones fail to appear in such tables; in the studies checked, an unresolved V gene covers under half of the shortfall, and the cause of the remainder is unknown. The sample records approximately 77,000 clones, 90% to 95% of which are singletons. The ten largest clones capture approximately 0.4% of the sample. Worth noting for this clone: Its antigen is not yet known. Base qualities are missing; no much larger clone stands one base away.

CDR1 LNHDA and CDR2 SQIVND are derived from the germline V gene (reference sequence). V is shortened by 4 bases, J by 3 bases, and the region joining them spans 7 bases. The cysteine opens and the phenylalanine closes a CDR3 of 12 amino acids. Here the CDR3 DNA is all that survives: 36 bases in frame from base 1. This TCR was sampled from a human donor in good health. The sequencing input was T cells isolated from PBMCs. The rearrangement joined TRBV19 to TRBJ2-7; no D gene is confidently identified. CDR3 reads: CASSTDNYEQYF. The sequenced DNA: TGTGCCAGTAGTACCGACAACTACGAGCAGTACTTC.